This is a list of T cell receptor beta chains from one sample in a study of shared clonotypes between healthy human individuals. The method was immunoSEQ multiplex PCR; TCRdb's version includes in-frame clones alone and lacks a portion of them. This sample has about 2 million clones; roughly 94% occur once, and the top ten carry roughly 0.13%. The specimen sequenced was naive CD4+ T cells sorted from blood. The receptors come from a man aged 18-30 years in good health. Each CDR3 is given with its conserved first and last residue. A D gene is named only where the DNA matches it firmly. Expanded clones are given a class, and other clones once, few, many or no size at all.

NA	13	NA	TRBV6-4	TRBJ2-7	TGTGCCAGCAATTCTGTGGTACCCTACGAGCAGTACTTC	CASNSVVPYEQYF
NA	15	NA	TRBV4-1	TRBJ2-7	TGCGCCAGCAGCCAATTGCAAGGGGCCTCCTACGAGCAGTACTTC	CASSQLQGASYEQYF
once	13	NA	TRBV6-6	TRBJ1-2	TGTGCCAGCAGTCCAGGGGCTAACTATGGCTACACCTTC	CASSPGANYGYTF
NA	17	TRBD1	TRBV10-1	TRBJ1-5	TGCGCCAGTCGACTTCCCAGGGACAGGGTTAGCAATCAGCCCCAGCATTTT	CASRLPRDRVSNQPQHF
NA	13	NA	TRBV7-9	TRBJ1-1	TGTGCCAGCAGCTTAGATGGTGGAGCTGAAGCTTTCTTT	CASSLDGGAEAFF
NA	12	NA	TRBV6-1	TRBJ1-5	TGTGCCAGCAGGGCGGGGAATCAGCCCCAGCATTTT	CASRAGNQPQHF
once	15	NA	TRBV28	TRBJ2-5	TGTGCCAGCAGTTTAAGTCAGGGGGGTTTGGAGACCCAGTACTTC	CASSLSQGGLETQYF
NA	14	TRBD2	TRBV5-1	TRBJ2-1	TGCGCCAGCAGCTTTAGCGGGAGGGCTAATGAGCAGTTCTTC	CASSFSGRANEQFF
NA	15	TRBD1	TRBV5-1	TRBJ1-6	TGCGCCAGCAGCTACGGGGACAGTACAGATTCACCCCTCCACTTT	CASSYGDSTDSPLHF
NA	15	NA	TRBV19	TRBJ1-6	TGTGCCAGTAGTATATGGGGACGGGTGGTATTACCCCTCCACTTT	CASSIWGRVVLPLHF
few	10	NA	TRBV10-2	TRBJ2-7	TGCGCCAGCAGTGAGCGGGGACCGTACTTC	CASSERGPYF
NA	15	NA	TRBV4-1	TRBJ2-2	TGCGCCAGCAGCCAATCGGGGACCGGGGGCGGGGAGCTGTTTTTT	CASSQSGTGGGELFF
NA	14	NA	TRBV18	TRBJ2-7	TGTGCCAGCTCACCTATCAGGGCAGGAGGCGAGCAGTACTTC	CASSPIRAGGEQYF
NA	14	NA	TRBV6-5	TRBJ1-2	TGTGCCAGCAGTTACCTAGGCGGGAGCTATGGCTACACCTTC	CASSYLGGSYGYTF
NA	12	NA	TRBV7-9	TRBJ1-1	TGTGCCAGCAGCTTAGAGATCTTTGAAGCTTTCTTT	CASSLEIFEAFF
NA	14	NA	TRBV5-1	TRBJ2-1	TGCGCCAGCAGCGGCGAAGGGGACGGAGATGAGCAGTTCTTC	CASSGEGDGDEQFF
NA	16	TRBD2	TRBV30	TRBJ2-5	TGTGCCTGGAGTGTCTGGTTCGCGGGAGGCCAAGAGACCCAGTACTTC	CAWSVWFAGGQETQYF
NA	15	NA	TRBV6-5	TRBJ2-1	TGTGCCAGCAGTTATTCCGGGACTGGCTACAATGAGCAGTTCTTC	CASSYSGTGYNEQFF
NA	16	TRBD1	TRBV5-1	TRBJ1-1	TGCGCCAGCAGCTTGGGACAGGGGGTCATGAACACTGAAGCTTTCTTT	CASSLGQGVMNTEAFF
NA	14	NA	TRBV6-1	TRBJ2-5	TGTGCCAGCAGTGATATCCAGGGACAAGAGACCCAGTACTTC	CASSDIQGQETQYF
NA	16	TRBD1	TRBV6-5	TRBJ1-2	TGTGCCAGCAGTTACTCGACCGCGACAGGGCTGCATGGCTACACCTTC	CASSYSTATGLHGYTF
NA	12	NA	TRBV28	TRBJ2-2	TGTGCCAGCAGTTTGTTCACCGGGGAGCTGTTTTTT	CASSLFTGELFF
once	14	NA	TRBV10-3	TRBJ2-2	TGTGCCATAGGGGAACTGACGAACACCGGGGAGCTGTTTTTT	CAIGELTNTGELFF
once	15	NA	TRBV28	TRBJ1-5	TGTGCCAGCAGTTTACTGGGGTCGGCCAATCAGCCCCAGCATTTT	CASSLLGSANQPQHF
NA	14	TRBD1	TRBV30	TRBJ2-7	TGTGCCTGGAGCCGACAGGGGATCTCCTACGAGCAGTACTTC	CAWSRQGISYEQYF
NA	12	NA	TRBV28	TRBJ2-3	TGTGCCAGCAGTTTAAGGGGGAGGGATCTGTATTTT	CASSLRGRDLYF
NA	15	TRBD1	TRBV11-2	TRBJ2-7	TGTGCCAGCAGCTCAGGGACAGCCGCTACCTACGAGCAGTACTTC	CASSSGTAATYEQYF
NA	14	NA	TRBV19	TRBJ2-7	TGTGCCAGTAGCCTCCATTGGGGGGCCTACGAGCAGTACTTC	CASSLHWGAYEQYF
NA	14	NA	TRBV29-1	TRBJ2-7	TGCAGCGCTGCTACGGGACATTCAAGCTACGAGCAGTACTTC	CSAATGHSSYEQYF
NA	13	TRBD1	TRBV11-2	TRBJ2-7	TGTGCCAGCGTACAACAGGGGGTTGGCGAGCAGTACTTC	CASVQQGVGEQYF
NA	14	NA	TRBV6-1	TRBJ1-5	TGTGCCAGCATGTTGGGGAGGATAGGTCAGCCCCAGCATTTT	CASMLGRIGQPQHF
NA	12	NA	TRBV10-1	TRBJ1-1	TGCGCCAGCAGTAGCAGGGGCACTGAAGCTTTCTTT	CASSSRGTEAFF
NA	15	TRBD1	TRBV29-1	TRBJ2-3	TGCAGCGTTGACGGACAGGGGTCCCGCACAGATACGCAGTATTTT	CSVDGQGSRTDTQYF
NA	13	NA	TRBV30	TRBJ1-4	TGTGCCGCCCCGGCGGGGGCTGGGGAAAAACTGTTTTTT	CAAPAGAGEKLFF
NA	15	NA	TRBV5-6	TRBJ1-1	TGTGCCAGCAGCTTTGGCGCAGGGTGGGACACTGAAGCTTTCTTT	CASSFGAGWDTEAFF
NA	14	TRBD1	TRBV18	TRBJ2-7	TGTGCCAGCTCACCCGGACAGGGGACCTACGAGCAGTACTTC	CASSPGQGTYEQYF
NA	14	NA	TRBV7-9	TRBJ2-2	TGTGCCAGCAGCTTACAAGCGAACACCGGGGAGCTGTTTTTT	CASSLQANTGELFF
NA	15	TRBD1	TRBV4-1	TRBJ1-4	TGCGCCAGCAGCCAAGGTGACAGGGTTGGTGAAAAACTGTTTTTT	CASSQGDRVGEKLFF
NA	15	NA	TRBV10-3	TRBJ2-3	TGTGCCATCAGTGAACTTTCAGCTAGCACAGATACGCAGTATTTT	CAISELSASTDTQYF
NA	16	TRBD1	TRBV7-2	TRBJ1-5	TGTGCCACCTCGACCGGGACAGGGTTGCTCAATCAGCCCCAGCATTTT	CATSTGTGLLNQPQHF
NA	15	NA	TRBV10-2	TRBJ2-7	TGCGCCAGCGCTCACCGACCTGGCGGAACCTACGAGCAGTACTTC	CASAHRPGGTYEQYF
NA	16	NA	TRBV19	TRBJ2-4	TGTGCCAGTAGTATTGACATTATGCTAGCCAAAAACATTCAGTACTTC	CASSIDIMLAKNIQYF
NA	15	TRBD2	TRBV25-1	TRBJ2-1	TGTGCCAGCAGTCAGGCGGGAGGGCCCCACAATGAGCAGTTCTTC	CASSQAGGPHNEQFF
NA	15	TRBD1	TRBV30	TRBJ1-3	TGTGCCTGGACCCGGGACAGGGGGCCTGGAAACACCATATATTTT	CAWTRDRGPGNTIYF
NA	12	NA	TRBV30	TRBJ1-1	TGTGCCCGCTCCAGGGGTAATACTGAAGCTTTCTTT	CARSRGNTEAFF
NA	13	NA	TRBV18	TRBJ2-4	TGTGCCAGCTCCGTGGAGCACCAAAACATTCAGTACTTC	CASSVEHQNIQYF
NA	19	NA	TRBV5-1	TRBJ2-7	TGCGCCAGCAGCCACAGGGCCCGGGGTCTCGACCGTCCGGCCTACGAGCAGTACTTC	CASSHRARGLDRPAYEQYF
NA	19	TRBD2	TRBV11-2	TRBJ2-4	TGTGCCAGCAGCTTAAGGGCACTAGCGGGGGACGGGGCCAAAAACATTCAGTACTTC	CASSLRALAGDGAKNIQYF
NA	13	NA	TRBV11-3	TRBJ2-3	TGTGCCAGCAGCAGGGGGGCGGCAGATACGCAGTATTTT	CASSRGAADTQYF
NA	13	NA	TRBV10-3	TRBJ1-5	TGTGCCATCAGTGAGTCGAGAGATCAGCCCCAGCATTTT	CAISESRDQPQHF
NA	14	TRBD1	TRBV6-5	TRBJ1-5	TGTGCCAGCAGTCTAGACAGGGCCTTGCGTCCCCAGCATTTT	CASSLDRALRPQHF
NA	15	TRBD1	TRBV9	TRBJ1-2	TGTGCCAGCAGCGTAGGAGACAGGGTCGGCTATGGCTACACCTTC	CASSVGDRVGYGYTF
once	16	NA	TRBV27	TRBJ2-2	TGTGCCAGCAGTTTATTGCCTCTCGGTGGAACCGGGGAGCTGTTTTTT	CASSLLPLGGTGELFF
NA	13	NA	TRBV6-5	TRBJ1-4	TGTGCCGGATGGGACGGACCGAATGAAAAACTGTTTTTT	CAGWDGPNEKLFF
once	13	NA	TRBV6-1	TRBJ1-2	TGTGCCAGCACTACAGCGGTCAACTATGGCTACACCTTC	CASTTAVNYGYTF
NA	14	NA	TRBV19	TRBJ1-6	TGTGCCAGTAGTATAAGGGGGTGGGGATCACCCCTCCACTTT	CASSIRGWGSPLHF
NA	15	TRBD1	TRBV5-1	TRBJ1-2	TGCGCCAGCAGCTTACCTTTAGGACAGGGGCATGGCTACACCTTC	CASSLPLGQGHGYTF
NA	13	TRBD1	TRBV6-1	TRBJ1-1	TGTGCCAGCAGAAAACCGGGACAGGGGGAAGCTTTCTTT	CASRKPGQGEAFF
NA	14	NA	TRBV5-1	TRBJ1-1	TGCGCCAGCAGCTTAATGAGTCCGAACACTGAAGCTTTCTTT	CASSLMSPNTEAFF